The 17 T cell receptor beta chains below were found in one sample sequenced in a study of cytomegalovirus exposure and HLA in healthy donors. PCR primers comprised 60 Vbeta and 13 Jbeta primers. Repertoires were generated with immunoSEQ multiplex PCR, while TCRdb's copy carries only in-frame clones and drops some. The repertoire table contains about 200,000 clones. Sequenced: PBMCs. These receptors were collected from a man younger than 45 in good health and CMV-seronegative.

The chain combines TRBV5-1 with TRBJ1-4; D uncertain. This CDR3 spans 17 amino acids. The V end lost 2 bases, the J end lost 2 bases, and 16 bases lay between the germline ends. CDR1 is SGHRS and CDR2 is YFSETQ in the germline V gene. CDR3 loop: CASSFEQSSVTNEKLFF. The CDR3 coding sequence is TGCGCCAGCAGCTTTGAACAGTCCTCTGTTACTAATGAAAAACTGTTTTTT. Combining the CDR3 with reference TRBV5-1 and TRBJ1-4 gives the whole variable domain KAGVTQTPRYLIKTRGQQVTLSCSPISGHRSVSWYQQTPGQGLQFLFEYFSETQRNKGNFPGRFSGRQFSNSRSEMNVSTLELGDSALYLCASSFEQSSVTNEKLFFGSGTQLSVL.

The chain couples TRBV10-3 to TRBJ2-5; D is uncertain. Germline CDR1 reads ENHRY; CDR2 reads SYGVKD. V was pared by 6 bases and J by 2 bases, with 16 bases between. This CDR3 has 15 residues. The CDR3 DNA reads as TGTGCCATCAGCCAAGGAGACGGAATTCAAGAGACCCAGTACTTC. Residues: CAISQGDGIQETQYF.

The V and J genes are TRBV6-5 and TRBJ2-5; 7 bases map to TRBD1. The CDR3 consists of 15 residues. V shed 2 bases, J shed 5 bases, and the junction held 8 bases outside the gene matches. CDR1 MNHEY and CDR2 SVGAGI come from the germline V gene. The CDR3 loop is CASSYDYRGSETQYF. In DNA, the CDR3 is TGTGCCAGCAGTTACGACTACAGGGGATCGGAGACCCAGTACTTC.

The chain couples TRBV30 to TRBJ1-1, with D possibly being TRBD1 (5 bases). This CDR3 has 14 residues. Germline V gives CDR1 GTSNPN, CDR2 SVGIG (reference sequence). Trimming took 1 base from V and 3 from J, leaving 12 bases between them. CDR3 sequence: CAWSEGIQDTEAFF. CDR3 nucleotides: TGTGCCTGGAGTGAGGGGATCCAAGACACTGAAGCTTTCTTT. Based on the CDR3 plus reference TRBV30 and TRBJ1-1, the full variable domain is SQTIHQWPATLVQPVGSPLSLECTVEGTSNPNLYWYRQAAGRGLQLLFYSVGIGQISSEVPQNLSASRPQDRQFILSSKKLLLSDSGFYLCAWSEGIQDTEAFFGQGTRLTVV.

The chain couples TRBV7-7 to TRBJ1-1; D may be TRBD1 (5 bases). The CDR3 is 13 amino acids. Germline assignment: CDR1 SSHAT and CDR2 FNYEAQ (reference sequence). Trimming stripped 5 bases from V and 1 base from J, with 8 bases between. The CDR3 sequence: CASSRQSNTEAFF. The CDR3 DNA sequence: TGTGCCAGCAGCAGACAGTCGAACACTGAAGCTTTCTTT. The variable domain in full, completed from reference TRBV7-7 and TRBJ1-1, reads GAGVSQSPRYKVTKRGQDVTLRCDPISSHATLYWYQQALGQGPEFLTYFNYEAQPDKSGLPSDRFSAERPEGSISTLTIQRTEQRDSAMYRCASSRQSNTEAFFGQGTRLTVV.

The gene calls are TRBV11-3 and TRBJ2-3; 9 bases line up with TRBD2. The CDR3 extends over 16 amino acids. Germline trimming cut 5 bases from V and 2 bases from J; bases unmatched to any gene: 8. Germline V gives CDR1 SGHNT, CDR2 YENEEA. CDR3 DNA: TGTGCCAGCAGCCTTCCACTAGCGGGCCCCACAGATACGCAGTATTTT. The encoded protein is CASSLPLAGPTDTQYF.

V gene TRBV19 combines with J gene TRBJ1-5, with 12 bases fitting TRBD1. Trimming cost V 10 bases and J 1 base; bases outside gene matches: 5. Looked up from germline, CDR1 is LNHDA and CDR2 is SQIVND (reference sequence). The CDR3 runs to 15 residues. The CDR3, as DNA: TGTGCCACGGGACAGGGGGCTCAGAGCAATCAGCCCCAGCATTTT. As protein: CATGQGAQSNQPQHF.

The V call is TRBV19, the J call TRBJ2-3; 8 nucleotides agree with TRBD1. CDR1 is LNHDA, CDR2 SQIVND, per germline (reference sequence). This CDR3 contains 16 residues. With 7 bases clipped from V and 2 bases from J, the junction kept 11 bases outside the gene matches. The CDR3 region is CASTRRTGIFTDTQYF. The CDR3, as DNA: TGTGCCAGTACCAGAAGGACAGGGATCTTCACAGATACGCAGTATTTT. The complete variable domain, with remaining parts taken from reference TRBV19 and TRBJ2-3, reads DGGITQSPKYLFRKEGQNVTLSCEQNLNHDAMYWYRQDPGQGLRLIYYSQIVNDFQKGDIAEGYSVSREKKESFPLTVTSAQKNPTAFYLCASTRRTGIFTDTQYFGPGTRLTVL.

The chain couples TRBV6-5 to TRBJ1-2; D may be TRBD1 (5 bases). Trimming pared 0 bases from V and 1 base from J, leaving 9 bases between. Germline CDR1 and CDR2: MNHEY and SVGAGI. The length of the CDR3 is 15 residues. Here the CDR3 reads CASSYSPGNNYGYTF. The DNA of the CDR3 is TGTGCCAGCAGTTACTCGCCAGGGAATAACTATGGCTACACCTTC.

V and J are TRBV30 and TRBJ2-1, with TRBD2 matching over 7 bases. The ends lost 0 bases at V and 2 bases at J; junction bases unmatched: 7. This CDR3 has 16 amino acids. Germline assignment: CDR1 GTSNPN and CDR2 SVGIG (reference sequence). CDR3 DNA: TGTGCCTGGAGTGTCGGCGGGAGCAGAACCTACAATGAGCAGTTCTTC. Translation gives CAWSVGGSRTYNEQFF.

CDR3 DNA: TGTGCCAGCAGTGAACAGGGGGTTGGATTGAATTCACCCCTCCACTTT. Its protein is CASSEQGVGLNSPLHF. The genes are TRBV6-1 and TRBJ1-6; 7 bases fit TRBD1. CDR1 is MNHNS and CDR2 is SASEGT in the germline V gene. After removal of 2 bases from V and 7 bases from J, the junction contained 8 bases not matched to a gene. The CDR3 is 16 residues long.

Notes on this clone: Distinct nucleotide sequences in the sample also encode this CDR3. The gene calls are TRBV19 and TRBJ2-2; 10 positions match TRBD2. V gave up 6 bases and J gave up 0 bases; unmatched junction bases: 4. Per germline, CDR1 LNHDA and CDR2 SQIVND (reference sequence). The CDR3 has 16 amino acids. CDR3 bases: TGTGCCAGTAGAATCGGACTAGCGGCGAACACCGGGGAGCTGTTTTTT. As protein: CASRIGLAANTGELFF.

V and J are TRBV5-1 and TRBJ2-2; TRBD1 matches 11 bases. Germline trimming cut 4 bases from V and 5 bases from J; bases unmatched to any gene: 4. There are 15 residues in the CDR3. Germline V lookup: CDR1 SGHRS, CDR2 YFSETQ. The CDR3 here is CASSHGTGGTGELFF. The CDR3 DNA sequence: TGCGCCAGCAGCCACGGGACAGGGGGAACCGGGGAGCTGTTTTTT.

The CDR3 region is CASSSRTPGYYEQYF. In nucleotides, the CDR3 is TGTGCCAGCAGCTCGCGAACCCCAGGTTACTACGAGCAGTACTTC. The chain has TRBV13 and TRBJ2-7; D remains unclear. Germline CDR1 reads PRHDT; CDR2 reads FYEKMQ (reference sequence). There are 15 residues in the CDR3. V lost 4 bases and J 3 bases, leaving 16 bases between the germline ends. The whole variable domain, filled in from reference TRBV13 and TRBJ2-7, reads AAGVIQSPRHLIKEKRETATLKCYPIPRHDTVYWYQQGPGQDPQFLISFYEKMQSDKGSIPDRFSAQQFSDYHSELNMSSLELGDSALYFCASSSRTPGYYEQYFGPGTRLTVT.

The V gene is TRBV9, the J gene TRBJ2-3; TRBD2 matches at 7 bases. The CDR3 contains 18 residues. CDR1 SGDLS and CDR2 YYNGEE come from the germline V gene. The junction had 11 bases not matched to a gene; V was cut back by 1 base and J by 0 bases. In DNA, the CDR3 is TGTGCCAGCAGCGTAACCTTCCCTAGCGGAGATAGCACAGATACGCAGTATTTT. Amino acids: CASSVTFPSGDSTDTQYF.

The chain recombines TRBV30 with TRBJ2-1; 14 nucleotides match TRBD2. Trimming took 5 bases from V and 7 from J; bases not matched to a gene: 10. The CDR3 length is 16 residues. Germline lookup yields CDR1 GTSNPN and CDR2 SVGIG (reference sequence). The CDR3 DNA follows: TGTGCCTGGGTGGCCTCTTGGACTAGCGGGGGGAATGAGCAGTTCTTC. Its protein is CAWVASWTSGGNEQFF.

The chain employs TRBV27 and TRBJ2-1; 7 positions agree with TRBD2. Trimming at V came to 0 bases and at J to 6 bases, leaving 2 bases not matched to a gene. Germline CDR1 MNHEY, CDR2 SMNVEV (reference sequence). The CDR3 runs 14 residues. The CDR3 DNA follows: TGTGCCAGCAGTTTATCGGGGGGGGGCAATGAGCAGTTCTTC. Amino acids: CASSLSGGGNEQFF.